Detailed here is one TCR beta chain. Its specificity is unknown. For TCRbeta, the library was prepared with unique molecular identifiers. One entry per CDR3 protein results from TCRdb running MiXCR on the PCR reads. The table records 450,000 to 700,000 distinct CDR3 sequences, approximately 30% of them present only once. This record belongs to a study of T-cell reconstitution after alpha-beta-depleted transplantation in children. Study results and limitations: Expanded graft clones numbering several hundred reportedly gave rise to alpha-beta T cells about two months after transplant. Some patients showed high day-60 TCRbeta diversity, which derived from surviving recipient T cells and thymic progenitors. It was newly produced T cells that mostly accounted for T-cell counts and diversity one year after transplant.

The material was PBMCs, obtained before TCRalphabeta/CD19-depleted stem cell transplant. This sequence originates from a boy under two years old with Wiskott-Aldrich syndrome, due to receive a stem cell transplant.

The CDR3: CSARDRQGNQPQHF. The CDR3 nucleotides read TGCAGTGCTAGAGATCGGCAGGGCAATCAGCCCCAGCATTTT. V and J are TRBV20-1 and TRBJ1-5; D remains ambiguous. The CDR3 is 14 amino acids. Trimming pared 0 bases from V and 2 bases from J, leaving 8 bases between. The V gene's germline CDR1 is DFQATT and CDR2 SNEGSKA (reference sequence).